The T cell receptor (beta chain) under discussion was sequenced for a study of cytomegalovirus exposure and HLA in healthy donors. PCR employed 60 Vbeta and 13 Jbeta primers. TCRdb's table, derived via immunoSEQ multiplex PCR, lists solely in-frame clones and lacks some. The sample has 110,000 to 150,000 clones; approximately 72% are singletons. Findings and caveats of the study: Many donors shared some public TCRs, even though most TCR sequences were rare. Later analysis demonstrated an association between a missense DCLRE1C variant and TCR beta V- and J-gene trimming. As a later analysis revealed, most CMV-associated TCR beta chains appeared HLA-restricted. Data from an earlier analysis indicated that most TCR beta V segments were productive either about 90% or about 30% of the time.

Worth noting for this clone: Its antigen remains unknown.

Germline V gene lookup returns CDR1 SGHNT and CDR2 YYREEE (reference sequence). V shed 3 bases and J 1 base; nucleotides not matched to a gene: 4. The CDR3 consists of 16 residues. The sequence was obtained from a man aged 35-49 years in good health and CMV-seronegative. The chain recombines TRBV5-4 with TRBJ2-2; 9 bases align to TRBD1. Sample: PBMCs. As DNA, the CDR3 is TGTGCCAGCAGCTCCCGGACAGGGGTGAACACCGGGGAGCTGTTTTTT. It encodes CASSSRTGVNTGELFF.